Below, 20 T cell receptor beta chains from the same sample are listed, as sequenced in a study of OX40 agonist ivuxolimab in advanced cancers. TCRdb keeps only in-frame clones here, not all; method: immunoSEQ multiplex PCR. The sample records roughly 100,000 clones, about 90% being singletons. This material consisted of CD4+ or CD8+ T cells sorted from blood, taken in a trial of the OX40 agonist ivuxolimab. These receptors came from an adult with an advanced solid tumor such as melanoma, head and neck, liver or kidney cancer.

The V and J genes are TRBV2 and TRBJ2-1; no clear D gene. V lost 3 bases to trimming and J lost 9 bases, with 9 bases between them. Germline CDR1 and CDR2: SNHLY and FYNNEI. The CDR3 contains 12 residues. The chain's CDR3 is CASSEPPGEQFF. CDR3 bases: TGTGCCAGCAGTGAGCCCCCGGGTGAGCAGTTCTTC.

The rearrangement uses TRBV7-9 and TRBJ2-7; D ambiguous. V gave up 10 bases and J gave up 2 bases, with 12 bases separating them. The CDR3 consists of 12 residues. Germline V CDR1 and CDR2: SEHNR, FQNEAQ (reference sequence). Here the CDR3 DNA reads TGTGCCACTGAGAACCGGGCCTACGAGCAGTACTTC. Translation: CATENRAYEQYF.

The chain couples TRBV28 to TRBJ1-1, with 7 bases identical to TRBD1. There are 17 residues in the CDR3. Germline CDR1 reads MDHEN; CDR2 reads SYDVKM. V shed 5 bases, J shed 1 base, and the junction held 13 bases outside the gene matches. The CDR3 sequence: CASSTAGSTGSNTEAFF. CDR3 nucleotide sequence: TGTGCCAGCAGTACCGCAGGTTCGACAGGGTCGAACACTGAAGCTTTCTTT.

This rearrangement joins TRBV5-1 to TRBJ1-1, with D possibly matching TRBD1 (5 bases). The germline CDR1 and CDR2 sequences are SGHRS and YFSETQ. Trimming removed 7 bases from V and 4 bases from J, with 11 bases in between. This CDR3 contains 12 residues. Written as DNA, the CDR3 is TGCGCCAGCCAGGAGGGGAGCACTGAAGCTTTCTTT. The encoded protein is CASQEGSTEAFF.

This CDR3 reads CASSLARGADTQYF. The CDR3 DNA is TGTGCCAGCAGCTTAGCCAGGGGGGCAGATACGCAGTATTTT. The chain combines TRBV11-3 with TRBJ2-3; D is perhaps TRBD1 (7 bases). The CDR3 contains 14 residues. With 1 base removed from V and 4 bases from J, the gap between germline ends came to 9 bases. Germline CDR1 and CDR2: SGHNT and YENEEA.

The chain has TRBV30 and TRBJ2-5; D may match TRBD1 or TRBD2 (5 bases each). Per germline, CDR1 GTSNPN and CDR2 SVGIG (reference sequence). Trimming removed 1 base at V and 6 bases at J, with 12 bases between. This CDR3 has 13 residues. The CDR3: CAWSDGAGKTQYF. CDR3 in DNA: TGTGCCTGGAGTGACGGGGCAGGAAAGACCCAGTACTTC.

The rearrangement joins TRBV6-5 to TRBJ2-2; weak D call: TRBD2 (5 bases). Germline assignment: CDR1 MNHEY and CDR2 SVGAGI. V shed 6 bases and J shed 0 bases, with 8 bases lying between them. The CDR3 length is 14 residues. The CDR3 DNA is TGTGCCAGCAGGGGGAGCCCGAACACCGGGGAGCTGTTTTTT. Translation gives CASRGSPNTGELFF.

The CDR3, as DNA: TGTGCCAGCAGCTTAAGAGACGGCTACACCTTC. Protein product: CASSLRDGYTF. This chain uses TRBV7-3 with TRBJ1-2; D ambiguous. CDR3 length equals 11 residues. The V end was cut by 1 base, the J end by 8 bases, with 5 bases between. CDR1 and CDR2 from the germline V gene are SGHTA and FQGTGA.

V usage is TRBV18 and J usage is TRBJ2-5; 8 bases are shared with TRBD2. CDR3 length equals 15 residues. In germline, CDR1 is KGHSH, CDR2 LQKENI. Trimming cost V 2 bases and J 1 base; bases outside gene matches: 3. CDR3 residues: CASSPSLAGQETQYF. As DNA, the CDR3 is TGTGCCAGCTCACCATCGCTAGCGGGCCAAGAGACCCAGTACTTC. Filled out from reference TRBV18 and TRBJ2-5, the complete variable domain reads NAGVMQNPRHLVRRRGQEARLRCSPMKGHSHVYWYRQLPEEGLKFMVYLQKENIIDESGMPKERFSAEFPKEGPSILRIQQVVRGDSAAYFCASSPSLAGQETQYFGPGTRLLVL.

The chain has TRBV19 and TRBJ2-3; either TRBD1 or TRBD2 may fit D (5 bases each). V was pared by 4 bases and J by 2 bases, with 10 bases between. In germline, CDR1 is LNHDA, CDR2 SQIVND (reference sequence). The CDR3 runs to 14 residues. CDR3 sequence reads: CASSRQGPTDTQYF. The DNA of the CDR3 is TGTGCCAGTAGTAGGCAGGGACCCACAGATACGCAGTATTTT.

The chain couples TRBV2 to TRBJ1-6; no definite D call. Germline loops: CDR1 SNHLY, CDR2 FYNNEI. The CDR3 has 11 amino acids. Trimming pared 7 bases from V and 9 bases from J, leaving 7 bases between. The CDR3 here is CASKGISPLHF. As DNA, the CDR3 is TGTGCCAGCAAAGGGATTTCACCCCTCCACTTT.

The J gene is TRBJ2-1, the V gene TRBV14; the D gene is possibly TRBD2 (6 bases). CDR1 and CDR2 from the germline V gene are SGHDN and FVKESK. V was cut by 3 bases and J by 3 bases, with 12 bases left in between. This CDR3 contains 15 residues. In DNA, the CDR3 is TGTGCCAGCAGCCAGGGACGGGACTTCTACAATGAGCAGTTCTTC. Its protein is CASSQGRDFYNEQFF.

CDR3 region: CASSWVAGGQPQHF. CDR3 sequence (DNA): TGTGCCAGCAGCTGGGTGGCAGGTGGTCAGCCCCAGCATTTT. The chain recombines TRBV7-6 with TRBJ1-5; D is unclear. The CDR3 contains 14 residues. The V end lost 4 bases, the J end lost 6 bases, and 13 bases lay between the germline ends. In germline, CDR1 is SGHVS, CDR2 FNYEAQ.

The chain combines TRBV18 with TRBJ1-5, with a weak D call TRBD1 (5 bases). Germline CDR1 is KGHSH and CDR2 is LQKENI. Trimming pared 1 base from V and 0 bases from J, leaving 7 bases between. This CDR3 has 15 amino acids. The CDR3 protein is CASSPRGDSNQPQHF. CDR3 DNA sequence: TGTGCCAGCTCACCACGGGGGGATAGCAATCAGCCCCAGCATTTT.

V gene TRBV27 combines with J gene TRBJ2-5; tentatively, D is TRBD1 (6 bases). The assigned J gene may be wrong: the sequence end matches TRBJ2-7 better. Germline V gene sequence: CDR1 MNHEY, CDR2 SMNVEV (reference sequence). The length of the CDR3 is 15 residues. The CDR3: CASRNYGTPYYEQYF. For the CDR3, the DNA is TGTGCCAGCAGGAACTACGGGACACCGTACTACGAGCAGTACTTC.

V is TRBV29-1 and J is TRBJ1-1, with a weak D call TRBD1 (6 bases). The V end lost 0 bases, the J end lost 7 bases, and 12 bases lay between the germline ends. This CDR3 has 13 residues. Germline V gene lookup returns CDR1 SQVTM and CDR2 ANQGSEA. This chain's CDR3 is CSVEESTGGEAFF. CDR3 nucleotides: TGCAGCGTTGAAGAATCGACAGGAGGTGAAGCTTTCTTT. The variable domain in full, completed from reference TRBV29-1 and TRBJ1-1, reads SAVISQKPSRDICQRGTSLTIQCQVDSQVTMMFWYRQQPGQSLTLIATANQGSEATYESGFVIDKFPISRPNLTFSTLTVSNMSPEDSSIYLCSVEESTGGEAFFGQGTRLTVV.

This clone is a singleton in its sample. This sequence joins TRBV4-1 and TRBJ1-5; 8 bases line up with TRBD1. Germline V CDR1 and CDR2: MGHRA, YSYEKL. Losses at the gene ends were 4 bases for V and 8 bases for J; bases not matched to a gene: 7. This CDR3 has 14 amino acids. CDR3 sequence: CASSPGQGLEPQHF. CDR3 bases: TGCGCCAGCAGCCCCGGACAGGGCCTTGAGCCCCAGCATTTT.

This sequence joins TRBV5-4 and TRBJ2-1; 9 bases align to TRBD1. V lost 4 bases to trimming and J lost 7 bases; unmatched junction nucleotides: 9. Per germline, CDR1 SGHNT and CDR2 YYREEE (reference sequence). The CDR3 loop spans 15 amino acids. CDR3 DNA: TGTGCCAGCAGCCCTTCGACGACAGGGGGTAATGAGCAGTTCTTC. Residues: CASSPSTTGGNEQFF.

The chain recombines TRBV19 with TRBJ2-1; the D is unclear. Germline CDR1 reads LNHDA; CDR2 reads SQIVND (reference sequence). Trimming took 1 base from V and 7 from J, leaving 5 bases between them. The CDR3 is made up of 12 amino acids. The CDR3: CASSIGRNEQFF. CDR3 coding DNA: TGTGCCAGTAGTATAGGAAGGAATGAGCAGTTCTTC.

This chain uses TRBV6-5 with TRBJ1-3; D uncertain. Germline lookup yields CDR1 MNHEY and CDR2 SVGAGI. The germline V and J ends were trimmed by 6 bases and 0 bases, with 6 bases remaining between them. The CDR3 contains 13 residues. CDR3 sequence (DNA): TGTGCCAGCAGCAGTAACTCTGGAAACACCATATATTTT. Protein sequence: CASSSNSGNTIYF.